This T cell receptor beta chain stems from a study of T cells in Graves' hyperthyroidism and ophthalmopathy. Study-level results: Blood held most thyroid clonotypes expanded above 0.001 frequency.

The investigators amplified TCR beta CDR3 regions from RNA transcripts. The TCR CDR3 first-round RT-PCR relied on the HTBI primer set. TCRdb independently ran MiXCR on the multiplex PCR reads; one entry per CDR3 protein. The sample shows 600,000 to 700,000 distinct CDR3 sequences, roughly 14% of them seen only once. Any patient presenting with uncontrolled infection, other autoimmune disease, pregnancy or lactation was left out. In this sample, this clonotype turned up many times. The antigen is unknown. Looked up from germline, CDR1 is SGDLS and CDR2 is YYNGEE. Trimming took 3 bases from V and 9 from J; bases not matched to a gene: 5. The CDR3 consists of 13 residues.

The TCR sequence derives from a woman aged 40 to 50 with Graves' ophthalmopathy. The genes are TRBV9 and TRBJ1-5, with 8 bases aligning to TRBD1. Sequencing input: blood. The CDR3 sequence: CASSDWTGRPQHF. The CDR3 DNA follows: TGTGCCAGCAGCGATTGGACAGGGAGGCCCCAGCATTTT. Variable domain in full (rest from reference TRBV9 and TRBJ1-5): DSGVTQTPKHLITATGQRVTLRCSPRSGDLSVYWYQQSLDQGLQFLIQYYNGEERAKGNILERFSAQQFPDLHSELNLSSLELGDSALYFCASSDWTGRPQHFGDGTRLSIL.